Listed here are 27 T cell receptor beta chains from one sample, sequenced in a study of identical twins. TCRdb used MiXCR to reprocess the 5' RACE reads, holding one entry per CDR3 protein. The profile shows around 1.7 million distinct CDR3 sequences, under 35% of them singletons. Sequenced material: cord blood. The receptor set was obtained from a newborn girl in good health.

CDR3 sequence (DNA): TGCAGTGCTGGCAGGGTGGGGGGAGAATCACCCCTCCACTTT. It translates to CSAGRVGGESPLHF. J is TRBJ1-6 and V is TRBV20-1; tentatively, D is TRBD1 (5 bases). V was shortened by 5 bases and J by 10 bases, with 18 bases between the two germline ends. The CDR3 totals 14 residues. Germline CDR1 and CDR2: DFQATT and SNEGSKA (reference sequence).

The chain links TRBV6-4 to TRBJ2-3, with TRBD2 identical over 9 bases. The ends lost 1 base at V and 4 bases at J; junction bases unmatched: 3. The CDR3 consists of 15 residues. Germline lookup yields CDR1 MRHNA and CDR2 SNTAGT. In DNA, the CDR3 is TGTGCCAGCAGTGACTACCTAGCGGGGTCAGATACGCAGTATTTT. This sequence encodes CASSDYLAGSDTQYF.

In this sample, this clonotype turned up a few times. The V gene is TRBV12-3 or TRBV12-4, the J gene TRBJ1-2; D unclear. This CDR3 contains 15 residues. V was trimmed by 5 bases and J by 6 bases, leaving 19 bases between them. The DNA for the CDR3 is TGTGCCAGCAGTCCTAGGCCGTCGCGCCCTGATGGCTACACCTTC. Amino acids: CASSPRPSRPDGYTF.

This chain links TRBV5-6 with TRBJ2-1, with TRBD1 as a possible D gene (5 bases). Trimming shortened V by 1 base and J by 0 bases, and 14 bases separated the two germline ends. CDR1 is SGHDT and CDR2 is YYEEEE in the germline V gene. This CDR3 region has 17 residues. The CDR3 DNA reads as TGTGCCAGCAGCTTGCCAGGGCCCCTAAGCTCCTACAATGAGCAGTTCTTC. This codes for CASSLPGPLSSYNEQFF.

CDR3 region: CASSRAGGFYGYTF. The CDR3 DNA reads as TGTGCCAGCAGTAGGGCAGGGGGCTTCTATGGCTACACCTTC. V is TRBV12-3 or TRBV12-4 and J is TRBJ1-2; the match to TRBD1 covers 8 bases. This CDR3 is built from 14 residues. With V trimmed by 5 bases and J by 4 bases, 6 bases remained unmatched.

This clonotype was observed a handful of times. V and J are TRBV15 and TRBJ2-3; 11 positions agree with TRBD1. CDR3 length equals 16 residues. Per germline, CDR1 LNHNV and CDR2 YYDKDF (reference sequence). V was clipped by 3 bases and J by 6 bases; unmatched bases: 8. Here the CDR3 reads CATSSGQGAFLDTQYF. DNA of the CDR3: TGTGCCACCAGCAGCGGACAGGGGGCCTTTTTGGATACGCAGTATTTT.

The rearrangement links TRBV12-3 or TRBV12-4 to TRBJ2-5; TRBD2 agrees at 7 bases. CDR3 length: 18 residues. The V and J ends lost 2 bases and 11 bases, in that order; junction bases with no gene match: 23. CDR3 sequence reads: CASSLRFQLAGVYNEQYF. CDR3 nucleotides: TGTGCCAGCAGTTTAAGATTCCAGTTGGCGGGAGTATACAATGAGCAGTACTTC.

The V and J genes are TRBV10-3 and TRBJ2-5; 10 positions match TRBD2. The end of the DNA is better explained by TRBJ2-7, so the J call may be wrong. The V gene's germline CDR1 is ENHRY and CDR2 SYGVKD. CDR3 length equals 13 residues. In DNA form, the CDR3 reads TGTGCCATCAGTAAGCGGGAGGGTTACGAGCAGTACTTC. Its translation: CAISKREGYEQYF.

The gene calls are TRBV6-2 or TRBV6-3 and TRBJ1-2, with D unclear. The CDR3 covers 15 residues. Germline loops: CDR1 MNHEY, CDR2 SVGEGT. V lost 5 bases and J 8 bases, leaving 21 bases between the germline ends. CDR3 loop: CASSPSMTSPGGYTF. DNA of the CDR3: TGTGCCAGCAGTCCCTCCATGACAAGCCCGGGAGGCTACACCTTC.

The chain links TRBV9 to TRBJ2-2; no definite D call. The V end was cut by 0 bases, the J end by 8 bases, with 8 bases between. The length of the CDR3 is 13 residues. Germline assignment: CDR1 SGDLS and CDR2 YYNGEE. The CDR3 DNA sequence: TGTGCCAGCAGCGTAGCCACATGGGGGGAGCTGTTTTTT. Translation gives CASSVATWGELFF.

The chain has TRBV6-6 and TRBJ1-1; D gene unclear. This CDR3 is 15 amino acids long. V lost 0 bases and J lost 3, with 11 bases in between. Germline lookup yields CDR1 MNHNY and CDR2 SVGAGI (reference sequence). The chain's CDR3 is CASSYSSLTDTEAFF. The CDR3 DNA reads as TGTGCCAGCAGTTACTCGAGTCTAACAGACACTGAAGCTTTCTTT.

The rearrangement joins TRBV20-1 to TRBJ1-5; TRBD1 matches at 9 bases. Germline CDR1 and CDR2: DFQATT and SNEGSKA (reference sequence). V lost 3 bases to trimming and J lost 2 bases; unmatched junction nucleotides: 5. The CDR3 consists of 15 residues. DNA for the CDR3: TGCAGTGCTAGGCGGGACAGGGAGGGCAATCAGCCCCAGCATTTT. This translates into CSARRDREGNQPQHF.

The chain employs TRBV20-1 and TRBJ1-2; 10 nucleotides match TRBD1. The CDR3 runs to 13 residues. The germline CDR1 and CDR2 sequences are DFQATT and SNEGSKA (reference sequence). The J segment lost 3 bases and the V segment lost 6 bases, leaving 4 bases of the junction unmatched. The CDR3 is CSATDRGDYGYTF. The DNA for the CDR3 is TGCAGTGCCACGGACAGGGGGGACTATGGCTACACCTTC.

The CDR3 sequence: CASSSSLNSNQPQHF. The DNA for the CDR3 is TGTGCCAGCAGCTCGTCCCTAAATAGCAATCAGCCCCAGCATTTT. This chain joins TRBV5-5 and TRBJ1-5, with D hard to call. Germline V CDR1 and CDR2: SGHKS, YYEKEE (reference sequence). V was shortened by 3 bases and J by 0 bases, with 10 bases between the two germline ends. This CDR3 has 15 amino acids.

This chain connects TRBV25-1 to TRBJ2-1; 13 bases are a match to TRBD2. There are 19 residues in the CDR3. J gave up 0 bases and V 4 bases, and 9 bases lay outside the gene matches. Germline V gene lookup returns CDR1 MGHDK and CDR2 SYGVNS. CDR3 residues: CASSARTSGRSPSYNEQFF. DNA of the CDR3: TGTGCCAGCAGTGCCCGGACTAGCGGGAGATCACCCTCCTACAATGAGCAGTTCTTC.

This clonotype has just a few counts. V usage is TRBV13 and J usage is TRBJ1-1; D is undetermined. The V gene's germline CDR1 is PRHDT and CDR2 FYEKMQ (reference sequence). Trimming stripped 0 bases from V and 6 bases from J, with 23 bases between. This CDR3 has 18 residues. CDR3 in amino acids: CASSLGIGLLTRTAEAFF. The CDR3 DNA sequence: TGTGCCAGCAGCTTAGGCATCGGGCTGTTAACCAGAACGGCTGAAGCTTTCTTT.

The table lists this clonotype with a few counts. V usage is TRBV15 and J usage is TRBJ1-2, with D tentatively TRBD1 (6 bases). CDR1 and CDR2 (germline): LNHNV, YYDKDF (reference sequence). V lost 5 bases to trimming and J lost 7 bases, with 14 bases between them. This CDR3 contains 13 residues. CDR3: CATSGWTDFGYTF. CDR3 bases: TGTGCCACCAGCGGGTGGACAGACTTTGGCTACACCTTC.

The CDR3 DNA is TGTGCCAGCAGACTCGCCTTAGCGGACAGAACCAATGAGCAGTTCTTC. This sequence encodes CASRLALADRTNEQFF. This chain uses TRBV6-1 with TRBJ2-1, with D tentatively TRBD1 or TRBD2 (6 bases each). The germline CDR1 and CDR2 sequences are MNHNS and SASEGT. Deletions cut 6 bases from V and 6 bases from J, with 21 bases between. The CDR3 extends over 16 amino acids.

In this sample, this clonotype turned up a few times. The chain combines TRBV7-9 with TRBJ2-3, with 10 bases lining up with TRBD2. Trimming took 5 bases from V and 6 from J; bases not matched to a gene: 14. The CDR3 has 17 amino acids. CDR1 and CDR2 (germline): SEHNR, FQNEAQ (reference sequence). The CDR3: CASSPPFGTSEGDTQYF. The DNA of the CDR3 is TGTGCCAGCAGCCCTCCCTTCGGGACTAGCGAAGGGGATACGCAGTATTTT.

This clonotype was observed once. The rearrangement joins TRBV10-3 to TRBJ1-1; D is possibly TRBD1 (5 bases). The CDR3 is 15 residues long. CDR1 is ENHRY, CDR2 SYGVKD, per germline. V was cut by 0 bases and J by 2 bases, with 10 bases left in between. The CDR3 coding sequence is TGTGCCATCAGTGAGTCGCCGACAGCCAACACTGAAGCTTTCTTT. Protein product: CAISESPTANTEAFF.

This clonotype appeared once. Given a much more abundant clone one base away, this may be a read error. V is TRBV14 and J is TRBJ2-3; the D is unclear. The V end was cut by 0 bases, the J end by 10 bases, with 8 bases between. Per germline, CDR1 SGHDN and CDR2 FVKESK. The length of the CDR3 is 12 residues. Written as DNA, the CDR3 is TGTGCCAGCAGCCAAGAAGGATATGCGCAGTATTTT. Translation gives CASSQEGYAQYF. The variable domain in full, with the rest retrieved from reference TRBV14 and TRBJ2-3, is EAGVTQFPSHSVIEKGQTVTLRCDPISGHDNLYWYRRVMGKEIKFLLHFVKESKQDESGMPNNRFLAERTGGTYSTLKVQPAELEDSGVYFCASSQEGYAQYFGPGTRLTVL.

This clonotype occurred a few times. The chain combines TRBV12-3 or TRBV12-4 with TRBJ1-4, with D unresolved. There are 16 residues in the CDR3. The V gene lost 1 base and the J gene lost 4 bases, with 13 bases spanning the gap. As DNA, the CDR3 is TGTGCCAGCAGTTTAGGGGGAGGCAGGATTAATGAAAAACTGTTTTTT. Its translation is CASSLGGGRINEKLFF.

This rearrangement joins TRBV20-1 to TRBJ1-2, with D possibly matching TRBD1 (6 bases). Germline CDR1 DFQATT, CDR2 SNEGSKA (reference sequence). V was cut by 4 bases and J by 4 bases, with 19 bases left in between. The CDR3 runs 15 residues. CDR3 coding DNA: TGCAGTGCTATAGGTGCCCCGACAGGAGTCTATGGCTACACCTTC. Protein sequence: CSAIGAPTGVYGYTF.

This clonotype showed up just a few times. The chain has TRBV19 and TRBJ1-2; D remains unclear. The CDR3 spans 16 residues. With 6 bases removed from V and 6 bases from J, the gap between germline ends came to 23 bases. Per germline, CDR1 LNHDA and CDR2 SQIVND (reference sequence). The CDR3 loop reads CASRPSTTGGRNGYTF. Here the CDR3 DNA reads TGTGCCAGTAGGCCATCGACCACCGGAGGGAGAAATGGCTACACCTTC.

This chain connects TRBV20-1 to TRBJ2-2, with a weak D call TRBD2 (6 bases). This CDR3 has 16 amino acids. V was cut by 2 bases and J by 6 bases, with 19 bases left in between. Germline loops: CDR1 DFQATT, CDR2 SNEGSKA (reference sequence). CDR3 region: CSARLRSGLAAGELFF. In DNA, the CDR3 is TGCAGTGCTAGACTACGGTCGGGACTCGCGGCCGGGGAGCTGTTTTTT.

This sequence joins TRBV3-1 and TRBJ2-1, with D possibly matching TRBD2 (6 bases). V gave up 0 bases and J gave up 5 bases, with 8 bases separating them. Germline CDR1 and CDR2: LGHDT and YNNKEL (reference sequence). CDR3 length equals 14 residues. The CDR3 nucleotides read TGTGCCAGCAGCCAAGAGTGGAGGGACAATGAGCAGTTCTTC. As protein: CASSQEWRDNEQFF.

The CDR3 reads CASSGDSYSNQPQHF. The CDR3 DNA follows: TGCGCCAGCAGTGGGGACTCCTATAGCAATCAGCCCCAGCATTTT. This chain connects TRBV10-2 to TRBJ1-5; D perhaps matches TRBD1 (5 bases). Germline V gene data show CDR1 as WSHSY and CDR2 as SAAADI. This CDR3 is built from 15 residues. V was pared by 4 bases and J by 0 bases, with 10 bases between.